This T cell receptor beta chain was identified during a study of cytomegalovirus exposure and HLA in healthy donors. Study at large: Previous work identified 95 million to 120 million unique TCR beta sequences from 150 million to 200 million T cells. The Caucasian-associated ancestry cluster contained about four fifths of the 300 to 450 genotyped donors.

J was trimmed by 0 bases and V by 11 bases; bases with no gene match: 11. The CDR3 has 15 amino acids. CDR1 and CDR2 (germline): SEHNR, FQNEAQ (reference sequence). A multiplex PCR was run with 60 Vbeta primers and 13 Jbeta primers. Using immunoSEQ multiplex PCR, the repertoire was profiled, and TCRdb retains in-frame clones only, with some absent. There are about 160,000 clones in the sample; roughly 77% occur only once, and roughly 2.1% lies in the top ten. V usage is TRBV7-9 and J usage is TRBJ2-7; TRBD1 agrees at 9 bases. The clonotype comes from a man aged 45-65 years in good health and CMV-seropositive. Input material: PBMCs. The DNA for the CDR3 is TGTGCCGGGTCTCAGGACAGGGGACCCTCCTACGAGCAGTACTTC. Residues: CAGSQDRGPSYEQYF.